A selection of T cell receptor beta chains follows, all from one sample in a study of blood T cell repertoires in COVID-19. Produced via immunoSEQ multiplex PCR; TCRdb's table is partial and in-frame only. The top ten clones hold approximately 3.4% of a sample with fewer than 65,000 clones, around 80% of them seen once. The sequenced sample was peripheral blood. Receptors were obtained from a man between 60 and 75 years old with acute or convalescent COVID-19. Both conserved end residues are part of each CDR3. A D gene is named only where the DNA matches it firmly. A row's size may be missing; if present it is once, few, many or a size class.

NA	NA	TRBV28	TRBJ1-3	TGTGCCAGCAGTTTCGCGGTTTCTGGAAACACCATATATTTT	CASSFAVSGNTIYF
NA	once	TRBV5-1	TRBJ1-6	TGCGCCAGCAGCTTGGCCGGGACACTCAATTCACCCCTCCACTTT	CASSLAGTLNSPLHF
TRBD1	NA	TRBV5-1	TRBJ1-2	TGCGCCAGCAGCTTGCGGACTTTGATATCAGGGGGTTTCGATGGCTACACCTTC	CASSLRTLISGGFDGYTF
NA	NA	TRBV29-1	TRBJ1-1	TGCAGCGTTGAAACCGTGGCCTGGACTGAAGCTTTCTTT	CSVETVAWTEAFF
NA	NA	TRBV6-5	TRBJ1-1	TGTGCCAGCAGTTACTCGAGCACTGAAGCTTTCTTT	CASSYSSTEAFF
TRBD1	few	TRBV5-5	TRBJ1-2	TGTGCCAGCAGTCAACAGGGGGCCCGCCGGGATGGCTACACCTTC	CASSQQGARRDGYTF
TRBD1	NA	TRBV9	TRBJ1-6	TGTGCCAGCAGCTCCACGACAGGGGAATCACCCCTCCACTTT	CASSSTTGESPLHF
NA	NA	TRBV10-3	TRBJ1-5	TGTGCCATCAGTGAGTCGAAAGGGGGAGTCAATCAGCCCCAGCATTTT	CAISESKGGVNQPQHF
NA	NA	TRBV27	TRBJ1-1	TGTGCCAGCAGTCGCTCGGAGGACACTGAAGCTTTCTTT	CASSRSEDTEAFF
TRBD2	NA	TRBV19	TRBJ2-4	TGTGCATCCGGGGGGGTCTCAAGGGACATTCAGTACTTC	CASGGVSRDIQYF
TRBD1	NA	TRBV4-1	TRBJ2-2	TGCGCCAGCAGCCAAGAATCCATTAGGGGACAGCCGGTTACCGGGGAGCTGTTTTTT	CASSQESIRGQPVTGELFF
TRBD1	NA	TRBV27	TRBJ2-2	TGTGCCAGCAGTCCCGACAGGGATCACGGGGAGCTGTTTTTT	CASSPDRDHGELFF
TRBD1	NA	TRBV12-5	TRBJ1-1	TGTGCTAGTGGTTTGGAACAGGGGTCTGAAGCTTTCTTT	CASGLEQGSEAFF
NA	NA	TRBV19	TRBJ1-2	TGTGCCAGTAGTCCATACAGGGAGAACTATGGCTACACCTTC	CASSPYRENYGYTF
NA	NA	TRBV18	TRBJ2-5	TGTGCCAGCTCACCACCGACAGCTTCGCAAGAGACCCAGTACTTC	CASSPPTASQETQYF
NA	NA	TRBV9	TRBJ1-1	TGTGCCAGCAGCGCTCCCTCTAGGGGGAGCAAAGCTTTCTTT	CASSAPSRGSKAFF
NA	NA	TRBV29-1	TRBJ1-1	TGCAGCGTCGACAGGTCCGGTGGGAACACTGAAGCTTTCTTT	CSVDRSGGNTEAFF
NA	few	TRBV18	TRBJ2-5	TGTGCCAGCTCACCCGAGTACCAAGAGACCCAGTACTTC	CASSPEYQETQYF
TRBD1	NA	TRBV29-1	TRBJ1-1	TGCAGCGTCAACAGGGGGGGCACTGAAGCTTTCTTT	CSVNRGGTEAFF
NA	NA	TRBV5-4	TRBJ1-2	TGTGCCAGCAGCTTCAGAAAATTAGTCAGGGGCGAAGGAGGCTACACCTTC	CASSFRKLVRGEGGYTF
NA	once	TRBV24-1	TRBJ1-2	TGTGCCACCAGTGGTAACAGGGATGGGGGCTACACCTTC	CATSGNRDGGYTF
TRBD1	NA	TRBV9	TRBJ1-3	TGTGCCAGCAGCGGGGGACAGGGGGCTGGAAACACCATATATTTT	CASSGGQGAGNTIYF
NA	NA	TRBV7-2	TRBJ1-4	TGTGCCAGCAGCTCAAGAGGGACAACTAATGAAAAACTGTTTTTT	CASSSRGTTNEKLFF
TRBD1	NA	TRBV19	TRBJ1-4	TGTGCCAGTAGTCCAGGGGGTCTCGGTGAAAAACTGTTTTTT	CASSPGGLGEKLFF
NA	NA	TRBV7-2	TRBJ2-5	TGTGCCAGCAGTCTAGGTGTTCCCGGCCTACCAGTAGAGACCCAGTACTTC	CASSLGVPGLPVETQYF
NA	few	TRBV9	TRBJ1-2	TGTGCCAGCAGCGTTCATTGGGGCAACTATGGCTACACCTTC	CASSVHWGNYGYTF
TRBD1	NA	TRBV5-6	TRBJ1-5	TGTGCCAGCAGCTCGGCAGGGGGCCGGGGGAATCAGCCCCAGCATTTT	CASSSAGGRGNQPQHF
NA	once	TRBV6-1	TRBJ1-5	TGTGCCAGCAGTGACCGGGTCAGGGGAAGCAATCAGCCCCAGCATTTT	CASSDRVRGSNQPQHF
NA	few	TRBV7-9	TRBJ2-7	TGTGCCAGCAGCCGAATCGGACAGTTTTACGAGCAGTACTTC	CASSRIGQFYEQYF
NA	NA	TRBV2	TRBJ1-6	TGTGCCAGCAGTGAAGGGAGGGGCGGTTCACCCCTCCACTTT	CASSEGRGGSPLHF
NA	once	TRBV6-1	TRBJ2-6	TGTGCCAGCAGTGATTTGCGCACCGGGGCCAACGTCCTGACTTTC	CASSDLRTGANVLTF
TRBD1	NA	TRBV6-5	TRBJ1-2	TGTGCCAGCAGTTACTCTTGGGACAGGGGGAATGGCTACACCTTC	CASSYSWDRGNGYTF
NA	once	TRBV30	TRBJ2-5	TGTGCCTGGAGTCAGGACTATAAAGAGACCCAGTACTTC	CAWSQDYKETQYF
NA	once	TRBV7-8	TRBJ1-6	TGTGCCAGCAGCTCGCGGTCGGGAGGACCGGGACTATATAATTCACCCCTCCACTTT	CASSSRSGGPGLYNSPLHF
TRBD2	NA	TRBV9	TRBJ2-1	TGTGCCAGCACTCAATCTAGCGGGGCCTACAATGAGCAGTTCTTC	CASTQSSGAYNEQFF
TRBD1	once	TRBV24-1	TRBJ2-6	TGTGCCACCAGTGATTTGTGGGACAGGGCCTCTGGGGCCAACGTCCTGACTTTC	CATSDLWDRASGANVLTF
TRBD1	NA	TRBV9	TRBJ1-2	TGTGCCAGCAGCGTACGACAGGGAGTTCCTAACTATGGCTACACCTTC	CASSVRQGVPNYGYTF
NA	NA	TRBV6-5	TRBJ2-5	TGTGCCAGCAGTTACTCGATGGGCCAGACCCAGTACTTC	CASSYSMGQTQYF
NA	NA	TRBV6-5	TRBJ1-1	TGTGCCAGCACCCTCGGGAACACTGAAGCTTTCTTT	CASTLGNTEAFF
TRBD1	NA	TRBV2	TRBJ1-5	TGTGCCAGCAGTCCAGGACAGGGGTATGGCAATCAGCCCCAGCATTTT	CASSPGQGYGNQPQHF
NA	NA	TRBV7-2	TRBJ2-7	TGTGCCAGCAGCTCCCCAAGCAGGGACTACGAGCAGTACTTC	CASSSPSRDYEQYF
NA	few	TRBV27	TRBJ1-5	TGTGCCAGCAGTAAGAGGTCGGGTCAGCCCCAGCATTTT	CASSKRSGQPQHF
NA	NA	TRBV10-3	TRBJ1-5	TGTGCCATCAGGGCCTCTGGGACTGAAGTCGAGCCCCAGCATTTT	CAIRASGTEVEPQHF